The rows below give T cell receptor beta chains drawn from one sample of a study of cytomegalovirus exposure and HLA in healthy donors. TCRdb keeps only in-frame clones here, not all; method: immunoSEQ multiplex PCR. In the table there are more than 120,000 clones, around 86% of which are singletons. Sequencing was carried out using PBMCs. All receptors come from a man aged 18 to 30 in good health and CMV-seropositive. The conserved cysteine and the conserved F or W are not part of the CDR3 here. The size field is filled for only some rows; it gives once, few, many or a size class.

clone_size: once; v_call: TRBV14; cdr3_aa: ASSRDRVYEQY
clone_size: .; v_call: TRBV5-1; cdr3_aa: ASSLQGTDTQY
clone_size: .; v_call: TRBV6-1; cdr3_aa: ASSELGQWNQPQH
clone_size: .; v_call: TRBV9; cdr3_aa: ASSVRANTEAF
clone_size: .; v_call: TRBV6-6; cdr3_aa: ASRKLAGLYEQY
clone_size: .; v_call: TRBV6-4; cdr3_aa: ALKGGRIATNEKLF
clone_size: once; v_call: TRBV25-1; cdr3_aa: ASTNRFEAF
clone_size: once; v_call: TRBV29-1; cdr3_aa: SAGQGAFTDTQY
clone_size: .; v_call: TRBV30; cdr3_aa: AWTGAETQY
clone_size: .; v_call: TRBV10-3; cdr3_aa: AISEPSADTQY
clone_size: .; v_call: TRBV7-6; cdr3_aa: ASSLLSGRPNEKLF
clone_size: .; v_call: TRBV7-9; cdr3_aa: ASSLRTGLTYEQY
clone_size: .; v_call: TRBV5-4; cdr3_aa: ASSFGGNNQPQH
clone_size: once; v_call: TRBV7-6; cdr3_aa: ASSSRFSGTSDPDTQY
clone_size: .; v_call: TRBV7-8; cdr3_aa: ASSIGLSYEQY
clone_size: .; v_call: TRBV11-3; cdr3_aa: ASSYEADYNEQF
clone_size: .; v_call: TRBV27; cdr3_aa: ASSLSARWQVYTEAF
clone_size: .; v_call: TRBV9; cdr3_aa: ASSVDTGNTGELF
clone_size: .; v_call: TRBV6-5; cdr3_aa: ASSYRGISTDTQY
clone_size: .; v_call: TRBV19; cdr3_aa: ASRQGGSYNEQF
clone_size: .; v_call: TRBV7-6; cdr3_aa: ASSSTGTRETQY
clone_size: .; v_call: TRBV5-1; cdr3_aa: ASSPGGVTYNEQF
clone_size: .; v_call: TRBV29-1; cdr3_aa: SALGGRSLNEQF
clone_size: .; v_call: TRBV5-4; cdr3_aa: ASSFRGRGQETQY
clone_size: .; v_call: TRBV18; cdr3_aa: ASSPPFGQAYNEQF
clone_size: .; v_call: TRBV5-4; cdr3_aa: ASTPPGGGPYEQY
clone_size: .; v_call: TRBV7-3; cdr3_aa: ASSLTSGYNEQF
clone_size: .; v_call: TRBV7-6; cdr3_aa: ASSSQQGSTDTQY
clone_size: .; v_call: TRBV4-2; cdr3_aa: ASSQDEQSTYEQY
clone_size: .; v_call: TRBV30; cdr3_aa: AWSHFGPYEQY
clone_size: once; v_call: TRBV19; cdr3_aa: ASGDRDFSYNEQF
clone_size: .; v_call: TRBV27; cdr3_aa: ASSYDREPTTNEKLF
clone_size: once; v_call: TRBV30; cdr3_aa: AWGSNTEAF
clone_size: .; v_call: TRBV4-2; cdr3_aa: ASSLEQGTLNTEAF
clone_size: .; v_call: TRBV5-1; cdr3_aa: ASSFGTGGYEQY
clone_size: once; v_call: TRBV5-6; cdr3_aa: ASSLLSGNTIY
clone_size: .; v_call: TRBV20-1; cdr3_aa: SARGEGEQY
clone_size: .; v_call: TRBV7-6; cdr3_aa: ASSRAGGQETQY